The subject of this entry is one TCR beta chain. Antigen specificity is unknown. Resections from corrective heart surgery supplied the thymus tissue. Among the donors, all were healthy Finnish infants having corrective surgery for congenital heart defects. Repertoires were generated with immunoSEQ multiplex PCR, while TCRdb's copy carries only in-frame clones and drops some. The data contain some 130,000 clones, around 94% of them seen just once; the ten biggest clones take up 0.02% to 0.03%. Trimming left V 4 bases short and J 0 bases short, with 13 bases between. Germline V lookup: CDR1 MNHNY, CDR2 SVGAGI (reference sequence). CDR3 size: 16 residues. This sample was included in a study of human thymus T cells. Study-wide results and caveats: A high degree of thymic repertoire overlap among unrelated individuals was reported in related research. Across thymic and blood repertoires, the usage of V and J genes appeared to be biased.

The clonotype originates from a boy under three years old with a congenital heart defect but otherwise immunologically healthy. The V call is TRBV6-6, the J call TRBJ1-5; D gene unclear. Sequencing was carried out using thymus tissue. CDR3 nucleotides: TGTGCCAGCAGTTTCCCCACCGGGATTAGCAATCAGCCCCAGCATTTT. It is translated as CASSFPTGISNQPQHF.